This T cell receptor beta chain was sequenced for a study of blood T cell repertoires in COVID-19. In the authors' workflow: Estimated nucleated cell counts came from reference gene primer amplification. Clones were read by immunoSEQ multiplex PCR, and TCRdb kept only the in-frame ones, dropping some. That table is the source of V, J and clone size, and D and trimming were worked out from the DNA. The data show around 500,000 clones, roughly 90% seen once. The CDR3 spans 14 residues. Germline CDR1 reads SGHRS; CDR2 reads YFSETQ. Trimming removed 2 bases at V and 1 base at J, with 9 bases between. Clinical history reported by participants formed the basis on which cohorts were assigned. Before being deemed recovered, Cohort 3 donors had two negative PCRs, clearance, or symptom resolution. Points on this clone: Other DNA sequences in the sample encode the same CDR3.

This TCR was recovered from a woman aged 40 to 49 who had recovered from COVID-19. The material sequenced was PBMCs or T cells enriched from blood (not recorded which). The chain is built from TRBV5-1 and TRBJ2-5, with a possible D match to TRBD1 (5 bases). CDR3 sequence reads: CASSLGARQETQYF. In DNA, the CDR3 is TGCGCCAGCAGCTTAGGGGCGCGCCAAGAGACCCAGTACTTC. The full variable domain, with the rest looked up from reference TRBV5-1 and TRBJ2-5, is KAGVTQTPRYLIKTRGQQVTLSCSPISGHRSVSWYQQTPGQGLQFLFEYFSETQRNKGNFPGRFSGRQFSNSRSEMNVSTLELGDSALYLCASSLGARQETQYFGPGTRLLVL.